This TCR beta chain is from a study of spatial heterogeneity in lung cancer. On the study more broadly: Detected sequences consistently included more beta-chain ones than alpha-chain ones. Study findings and constraints: The number of expanded tumor alpha and beta chains correlated with mutation number. Estimated coverage of tumor T cells was 5.5% to 9% for alpha and around 13% for beta chains.

MiXCR was run by TCRdb on the 5' RACE reads, yielding one entry per CDR3 protein. The data show 20,000 to 25,000 distinct CDR3 sequences, under 9% seen once. The sample's time point: sample taken at primary tumor resection. Unsorted whole RNA from tumor, nontumor lung or frozen PBMC underwent sequencing. The CDR3 totals 15 residues. Per the germline V gene, CDR1 is SGHDT and CDR2 is YYEEEE. V lost 4 bases to trimming and J lost 0 bases, with 11 bases between them. This clonotype has only a few counts. The antigen is not known. This TCR was recovered from a male donor with early-stage non-small cell lung cancer. The chain carries TRBV5-6 and TRBJ2-1; D is ambiguous. Sequenced material: lung tumor tissue, taken at surgery. CDR3 protein: CASSPSVSSYNEQFF. The CDR3 DNA reads TGTGCCAGCAGCCCGAGCGTTAGCTCCTACAATGAGCAGTTCTTC.